A selection of T cell receptor beta chains follows, all from one sample in a study of blood T cell repertoires in COVID-19. The data were produced by immunoSEQ multiplex PCR, yet TCRdb's version contains in-frame clones alone and is incomplete. Found here are approximately 280,000 clones, about nine tenths of them singletons; the top ten hold 2% to 2.5%. The sample comprised peripheral blood. Every receptor here comes from a man aged 50 to 60 with acute or convalescent COVID-19. Both conserved end residues are part of each CDR3. The order of the fields is J gene, V gene, CDR3 protein.

TRBJ1-6 TRBV7-6 CASSLAGTGRSPLHF
TRBJ2-6 TRBV6-6 CASTLDSGANVLTF
TRBJ2-7 TRBV2 CASSTGSLSYEQYF
TRBJ1-1 TRBV9 CASSATGLSNTEAFF
TRBJ1-1 TRBV27 CASSLLPRSEAFF
TRBJ2-3 TRBV5-1 CASSLGSGGADTQYF
TRBJ2-2 TRBV10-3 CAIRGQGNTGELFF
TRBJ1-1 TRBV5-4 CASSLLTGEAFF
TRBJ1-1 TRBV4-1 CASSPPGAATEAFF
TRBJ2-3 TRBV19 CASTPGLAGGRDTQYF
TRBJ2-3 TRBV7-2 CASSSRGLATDTQYF
TRBJ2-5 TRBV10-2 CASTPGGETQYF
TRBJ1-2 TRBV21-1 CASSPRDGWRANYGYTF
TRBJ1-1 TRBV7-8 CASSLGATQNMNTEAFF
TRBJ1-4 TRBV18 CASSPRGREEKLFF
TRBJ2-2 TRBV3-1/TRBV3-2 CASSHESGTGELFF
TRBJ2-1 TRBV9 CASSVRTTDYNEQFF
TRBJ2-4 TRBV5-4 CASSLEGEWPKNIQYF
TRBJ1-5 TRBV19 CASSIRSGNQPAQHF
TRBJ1-2 TRBV3-1/TRBV3-2 CASSQDTLGGTSDGYTF
TRBJ1-5 TRBV27 CASSFLQGGSNQPQHF
TRBJ1-1 TRBV5-4 CASLPPGVFTEAFF
TRBJ2-7 TRBV5-6 CASSPDRGPYAIYEQYF
TRBJ2-7 TRBV5-5 CASSFPGLPYEQYF
TRBJ1-2 TRBV18 CASSPGGGYGYTF
TRBJ2-1 TRBV6-4 CASSDTSSGGAFKQFF
TRBJ2-7 TRBV7-2 CASSLVDSPPTYEQYF
TRBJ2-7 TRBV10-3 CAISDGRGLEEQYF
TRBJ1-4 TRBV3-1/TRBV3-2 CASSQDERGGKLFF
TRBJ2-1 TRBV24-1 CATSGTGHEQFF
TRBJ2-1 TRBV9 CASSESAGLEGQGSYNEQFF
TRBJ2-1 TRBV10-3 CAISEGMKGAAYNEQFF
TRBJ1-6 TRBV6-5 CASSPSWAGHSPLHF
TRBJ1-5 TRBV7-9 CASSLWAGPQHF
TRBJ2-7 TRBV21-1 CASSKELGGSYEQYF
TRBJ2-3 TRBV7-8 CASSLLGGLSTDTQYF
TRBJ1-2 TRBV19 CASCRDRNRSNYGYTF
TRBJ2-7 TRBV7-2 CASSIQGLSYEQYF